In this sample, the clone carrying this T cell receptor beta chain turned up a few times. The entry originates in a study of T-cell memory formation after mild COVID-19. MiXCR, run by TCRdb on the 5' RACE reads, gives a single entry per CDR3 protein. The sample includes 350,000 to 550,000 distinct CDR3 sequences, about a sixth of them seen just once. The sample consisted of PBMCs or a T cell subset sorted from them (not recorded which). The sequence was obtained from a man aged 18 to 30 who had mild COVID-19 (a few samples of this study predate the infection). Cell type and time point are not known.

In DNA, the CDR3 is TGTGCCAGCAGCTTCAATAGCGGGGGCCACGATACGCAGTATTTT. It encodes CASSFNSGGHDTQYF. This chain connects TRBV7-2 to TRBJ2-3, with 9 bases aligning to TRBD2. V gave up 3 bases and J gave up 6 bases; unmatched junction bases: 7. The V gene's germline CDR1 is SGHTA and CDR2 FQGNSA. The CDR3 extends over 15 amino acids.